What follows are 18 T cell receptor beta chains derived from one specimen sequenced in a study of graft-versus-host responses after intestinal transplantation. Sequencing used immunoSEQ multiplex PCR; TCRdb keeps in-frame clones, though not all of them. The sample has over 100,000 clones, about 92% seen once. These TCRs are of unknown antigen specificity. This specimen consisted of unstimulated CD4+ T cells sorted from spleen or lymph node cells, obtained before transplant. The receptors here all came from a human donor who was the organ donor for an intestinal transplant.

This sequence joins TRBV20-1 and TRBJ1-1; D not resolved. Germline CDR1 and CDR2: DFQATT and SNEGSKA (reference sequence). The CDR3 sequence is 11 residues long. Written as DNA, the CDR3 is TGCAGCGCTCTCGTTCGAGGGGAAGCTTTCTTT. As protein: CSALVRGEAFF.

The V and J genes are TRBV6-6 and TRBJ2-5; D is possibly TRBD1 (6 bases). The V gene lost 7 bases and the J gene lost 5 bases, with 8 bases spanning the gap. CDR3 length: 11 amino acids. From germline, CDR1 is MNHNY and CDR2 SVGAGI (reference sequence). In nucleotides, the CDR3 is TGTGCCAGCACCACAGGGGAGACCCAGTACTTC. It codes for CASTTGETQYF.

The chain has TRBV6-1 and TRBJ1-1; 11 bases line up with TRBD1. Trimming at V came to 8 bases and at J to 5 bases, leaving 10 bases not matched to a gene. The CDR3 runs to 15 residues. CDR1 is MNHNS, CDR2 SASEGT, per germline. CDR3 sequence reads: CASQPRTGGGTEAFF. CDR3 bases: TGTGCCAGCCAGCCTCGGACAGGGGGCGGTACTGAAGCTTTCTTT.

The gene calls are TRBV7-2 and TRBJ2-5, with D perhaps matching TRBD2 (6 bases). CDR1 and CDR2 (germline): SGHTA, FQGNSA. V was trimmed by 1 base and J by 7 bases, leaving 19 bases between them. CDR3 size: 16 residues. For the CDR3, the DNA is TGTGCCAGCAGCTTAGGATGGAGTGGGGTGGGGGGGACCCAGTACTTC. Amino acid sequence: CASSLGWSGVGGTQYF.

The chain employs TRBV19 and TRBJ1-3; D is unresolved. This CDR3 comprises 16 residues. Deletions cut 3 bases from V and 4 bases from J, with 16 bases between. Germline CDR1 and CDR2: LNHDA and SQIVND (reference sequence). The DNA for the CDR3 is TGTGCCAGTAGTATGCGATGGGCGTTGACGGGAAACACCATATATTTT. Translating gives CASSMRWALTGNTIYF.

The genes are TRBV29-1 and TRBJ1-2; D is ambiguous. This CDR3 contains 13 residues. With 4 bases removed from V and 11 bases from J, the gap between germline ends came to 20 bases. CDR1 and CDR2 from the germline V gene are SQVTM and ANQGSEA. The CDR3 loop is CSVASLFPIGYTF. The CDR3 bases are TGCAGCGTTGCTTCCCTTTTTCCGATCGGGTACACCTTC.

Written as DNA, the CDR3 is TGTGCCAGCTCTGGGACCCCCGGGAACGAGCAGTACTTC. Its translation: CASSGTPGNEQYF. The chain is built from TRBV18 and TRBJ2-7; D assignment may be TRBD1 or TRBD2 (5 bases each). Germline loops: CDR1 KGHSH, CDR2 LQKENI. The CDR3 runs to 13 residues. Between the trimmed V and J ends, which lost 6 bases and 5 bases, there was a span of 14 bases.

This clone was found many times. The V and J genes are TRBV28 and TRBJ1-2; TRBD1 aligns across 8 bases. The germline V gene encodes CDR1 MDHEN and CDR2 SYDVKM. Germline trimming cut 4 bases from V and 2 bases from J; bases unmatched to any gene: 9. This CDR3 comprises 16 residues. CDR3 in amino acids: CASSSQSGGTNYGYTF. As DNA, the CDR3 is TGTGCCAGCAGTTCCCAATCAGGGGGCACGAACTATGGCTACACCTTC.

This chain joins TRBV10-3 and TRBJ2-7; 9 positions agree with TRBD2. The germline V gene encodes CDR1 ENHRY and CDR2 SYGVKD. The CDR3 extends over 14 amino acids. V dropped 3 bases and J dropped 3; count of bases not matched to a gene: 3. CDR3: CAISDLAGYYEQYF. The CDR3 nucleotides read TGTGCCATCAGTGATCTAGCGGGATACTACGAGCAGTACTTC.

A single count supports this clone. The chain links TRBV6-1 to TRBJ1-4; D not certain. The CDR3 is 13 amino acids. The V gene's germline CDR1 is MNHNS and CDR2 SASEGT. V lost 6 bases and J lost 3, with 8 bases in between. The CDR3 loop is CASRRQPNEKLFF. The CDR3 DNA is TGTGCCAGCAGGCGCCAGCCTAATGAAAAACTGTTTTTT.

The chain uses TRBV5-1 and TRBJ2-3; D may be TRBD2 (5 bases). CDR3 size: 14 residues. Germline lookup yields CDR1 SGHRS and CDR2 YFSETQ. Trimming left V 6 bases short and J 5 bases short, with 16 bases between. CDR3 loop: CASTQTTREDTQYF. Here the CDR3 DNA reads TGCGCCAGCACCCAAACAACACGGGAAGATACGCAGTATTTT.

This chain connects TRBV5-4 to TRBJ1-1, with TRBD1 as a possible D gene (5 bases). The germline V gene encodes CDR1 SGHNT and CDR2 YYREEE (reference sequence). Trimming pared 4 bases from V and 2 bases from J, leaving 18 bases between. The CDR3 extends over 16 amino acids. The chain's CDR3 is CASSHIGGDPNTEAFF. Here the CDR3 DNA reads TGTGCCAGCAGCCACATTGGGGGGGACCCTAACACTGAAGCTTTCTTT.

J is TRBJ2-2 and V is TRBV25-1; TRBD1 aligns across 8 bases. Germline V CDR1 and CDR2: MGHDK, SYGVNS. The CDR3 loop spans 14 amino acids. V shed 3 bases and J 4 bases; nucleotides not matched to a gene: 1. The CDR3 DNA reads TGTGCCAGCAGTGACAGGGGGCGCACCGGGGAGCTGTTTTTT. Protein: CASSDRGRTGELFF.

In its sample, this clone was seen once. This chain connects TRBV5-1 to TRBJ2-5; 10 bases map to TRBD2. V lost 0 bases, J lost 3 bases, and 2 bases stayed unmatched. This CDR3 is 15 amino acids long. Germline lookup yields CDR1 SGHRS and CDR2 YFSETQ. This chain's CDR3 is CASSLGGTSEETQYF. The DNA of the CDR3 is TGCGCCAGCAGCTTGGGTGGGACTAGCGAAGAGACCCAGTACTTC.

The chain joins TRBV19 to TRBJ2-7; D is possibly TRBD1 (5 bases). This CDR3 region has 13 residues. Trimming removed 7 bases from V and 3 bases from J, with 13 bases in between. Germline assignment: CDR1 LNHDA and CDR2 SQIVND (reference sequence). CDR3 amino acids: CASNKGPLYEQYF. In DNA, the CDR3 is TGTGCCAGTAATAAGGGGCCCCTCTACGAGCAGTACTTC.

The chain is built from TRBV7-2 and TRBJ2-2; D may be TRBD1 (6 bases). CDR3 length equals 16 residues. Germline V gives CDR1 SGHTA, CDR2 FQGNSA. The V and J ends lost 1 base and 0 bases respectively, with 9 bases between them. The CDR3 DNA sequence: TGTGCCAGCAGCTTAGTAGGGGGAGCGAACACCGGGGAGCTGTTTTTT. This codes for CASSLVGGANTGELFF.

The chain is built from TRBV27 and TRBJ2-2; the match to TRBD2 covers 10 bases. Germline V gives CDR1 MNHEY, CDR2 SMNVEV (reference sequence). V lost 5 bases to trimming and J lost 5 bases; unmatched junction nucleotides: 5. The CDR3 is 15 residues long. As DNA, the CDR3 is TGTGCCAGCAGTCTAGCGGGAGTTATTACCGGGGAGCTGTTTTTT. Protein product: CASSLAGVITGELFF.

This clone has only one observation. The CDR3: CASSPPSSGGEQYF. DNA of the CDR3: TGCGCCAGCAGCCCGCCCAGTTCGGGGGGCGAGCAGTACTTC. The gene calls are TRBV5-1 and TRBJ2-7, with 7 bases matching TRBD2. Trimming cost V 4 bases and J 6 bases; bases outside gene matches: 10. Germline lookup yields CDR1 SGHRS and CDR2 YFSETQ. The CDR3 runs to 14 residues.